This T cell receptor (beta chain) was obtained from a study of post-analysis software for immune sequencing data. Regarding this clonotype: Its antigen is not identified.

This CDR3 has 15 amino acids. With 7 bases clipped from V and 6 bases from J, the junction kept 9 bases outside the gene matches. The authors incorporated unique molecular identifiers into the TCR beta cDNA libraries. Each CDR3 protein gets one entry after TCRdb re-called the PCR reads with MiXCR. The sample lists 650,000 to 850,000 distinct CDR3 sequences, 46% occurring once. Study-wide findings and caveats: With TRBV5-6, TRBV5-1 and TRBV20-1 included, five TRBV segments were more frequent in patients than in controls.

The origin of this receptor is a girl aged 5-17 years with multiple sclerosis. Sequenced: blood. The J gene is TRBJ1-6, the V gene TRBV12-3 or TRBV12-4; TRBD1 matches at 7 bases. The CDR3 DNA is TGTGCCAGCAAATACGAGACAGGGAGTAATTCACCCCTCCACTTT. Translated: CASKYETGSNSPLHF.